This record covers a single TCR beta chain. This sample was included in a study of blood T cell repertoires in COVID-19. On the study more broadly: Resolution of symptoms, clearance, or two negative PCRs was present in recovered Cohort 3 donors. T cells, B-cell-depleted T cells, or PBMCs supplied cDNA or gDNA.

Per the original methods: Counts of nucleated cells, estimated from reference gene primer amplification, were obtained. TCRdb's table, derived via immunoSEQ multiplex PCR, lists solely in-frame clones and lacks some. That table furnishes V, J and clone size, whereas the DNA furnished D and trimming. The data hold some 300,000 clones, with 85% to 90% observed a single time. Participants had their cohort set by participant-reported clinical history. The V segment lost 6 bases and the J segment 4 bases; nucleotides outside the gene matches: 3. Germline V CDR1 and CDR2: SQVTM, ANQGSEA. CDR3 length: 12 residues.

The receptor was derived from a woman aged 55-75 years in a cohort exposed to, infected with or recovered from COVID-19 (not recorded which). The sample consisted of PBMCs or T cells enriched from blood (not recorded which). The chain joins TRBV29-1 to TRBJ2-7; 10 bases map to TRBD1. CDR3 protein: CSVRQGAYEQYF. CDR3 nucleotide sequence: TGCAGCGTCAGACAGGGGGCATACGAGCAGTACTTC.